These 18 T cell receptor beta chains share one sample of origin, sequenced in a study of blood T cell repertoires in COVID-19. This table comes from immunoSEQ multiplex PCR, and its TCRdb copy is limited to in-frame clones, with some not included. Of about half a million clones listed, approximately 86% are singletons. The sample comprised PBMCs or T cells enriched from blood (not recorded which). These receptors came from a woman aged 60-70 years who had recovered from COVID-19.

In the case of this clone: In the same sample, other DNA sequences code for this CDR3. The V gene is TRBV19, the J gene TRBJ1-5; a possible D gene is TRBD1 (5 bases). The length of the CDR3 is 14 residues. V was pared by 3 bases and J by 7 bases, with 13 bases between. Germline loops: CDR1 LNHDA, CDR2 SQIVND (reference sequence). The CDR3 loop is CASSMSRGWQPQHF. The DNA for the CDR3 is TGTGCCAGTAGTATGTCAAGGGGTTGGCAGCCCCAGCATTTT.

The chain has TRBV6-1 and TRBJ1-5; D gene uncertain. The CDR3 runs to 15 residues. V lost 0 bases, J lost 2 bases, and 8 bases lay in between. From germline, CDR1 is MNHNS and CDR2 SASEGT. The CDR3 bases are TGTGCCAGCAGTGAAGCTTGGGGAGGCAATCAGCCCCAGCATTTT. Amino acid sequence: CASSEAWGGNQPQHF.

This chain uses TRBV5-1 with TRBJ2-4, with TRBD1 as a possible D gene (5 bases). CDR1 is SGHRS, CDR2 YFSETQ, per germline. The length of the CDR3 is 15 residues. V lost 0 bases, J lost 0 bases, and 7 bases lay in between. The CDR3 region is CASSLEGIAKNIQYF. The CDR3 DNA is TGCGCCAGCAGCTTGGAGGGGATAGCCAAAAACATTCAGTACTTC.

The chain joins TRBV2 to TRBJ1-2, with a possible D match to TRBD1 (6 bases). Trimming removed 5 bases at V and 12 bases at J, with 16 bases between. The CDR3 spans 12 residues. Germline lookup yields CDR1 SNHLY and CDR2 FYNNEI. The CDR3 DNA sequence: TGTGCCAGCAGTCCCCCGACAGGACGCCACACCTTC. This codes for CASSPPTGRHTF. Looking up the rest from reference TRBV2 and TRBJ1-2 gives the full variable domain: EPEVTQTPSHQVTQMGQEVILRCVPISNHLYFYWYRQILGQKVEFLVSFYNNEISEKSEIFDDQFSVERPDGSNFTLKIRSTKLEDSAMYFCASSPPTGRHTFGSGTRLTVV.

This chain joins TRBV24-1 and TRBJ1-5, with TRBD1 identical over 8 bases. From germline, CDR1 is KGHDR and CDR2 SFDVKD. The CDR3 has 16 residues. Trimming cost V 6 bases and J 2 bases; bases outside gene matches: 8. CDR3 nucleotide sequence: TGTGCCACCAGTCAAGGACAGGGTATAGGCAATCAGCCCCAGCATTTT. Protein product: CATSQGQGIGNQPQHF.

The J gene is TRBJ2-2, the V gene TRBV11-2; a weak D match, TRBD2 (5 bases). Trimming cost V 6 bases and J 5 bases, with 10 bases left between them. Per the germline V gene, CDR1 is SGHAT and CDR2 is FQNNGV. The CDR3 has 13 residues. The CDR3 loop reads CASSSTRTGELFF. In nucleotides, the CDR3 is TGTGCCAGCAGTTCAACTAGGACCGGGGAGCTGTTTTTT.

The genes are TRBV5-4 and TRBJ1-6; a weak D match, TRBD1 (6 bases). The length of the CDR3 is 14 residues. Germline loops: CDR1 SGHNT, CDR2 YYREEE (reference sequence). Trimming left V 0 bases short and J 8 bases short, with 9 bases between. The CDR3 DNA reads TGTGCCAGCAGCTTGGGCTGGACAGATTCACCCCTCCACTTT. This codes for CASSLGWTDSPLHF.

Notes on this clone: This sample also contains other DNA sequences that code for the same CDR3. The genes are TRBV19 and TRBJ1-2; 7 bases align to TRBD1. Losses at the gene ends were 4 bases for V and 4 bases for J; bases not matched to a gene: 6. Germline values: CDR1 LNHDA, CDR2 SQIVND (reference sequence). This CDR3 spans 14 amino acids. The CDR3 DNA sequence: TGTGCCAGTAGTACCCGGGACAGACTCTATGGCTACACCTTC. Its translation is CASSTRDRLYGYTF.

The CDR3 region has the DNA TGTGCCAGCAGTTGGGACACTAGCTCCTACAATGAGCAGTTCTTC. This codes for CASSWDTSSYNEQFF. The V gene is TRBV2, the J gene TRBJ2-1; tentative D call: TRBD1 (6 bases). Trimming took off 5 bases at V and 0 bases at J, with 11 bases between the two ends. The CDR3 contains 15 residues. Germline V gene sequence: CDR1 SNHLY, CDR2 FYNNEI.

The chain has TRBV27 and TRBJ1-2, with D unclear. The CDR3 has 15 residues. Germline V gives CDR1 MNHEY, CDR2 SMNVEV (reference sequence). V was cut by 6 bases and J by 4 bases, with 18 bases left in between. The CDR3: CASRLGSSGFYGYTF. CDR3 sequence (DNA): TGTGCCAGCAGACTGGGCAGTTCAGGTTTCTATGGCTACACCTTC.

The chain links TRBV24-1 to TRBJ2-5; 8 bases fit TRBD1. The CDR3 consists of 14 residues. Germline V lookup: CDR1 KGHDR, CDR2 SFDVKD. V shed 4 bases and J 5 bases; nucleotides not matched to a gene: 5. The chain's CDR3 is CATSDRGPWETQYF. CDR3 DNA: TGTGCCACCAGTGACAGGGGGCCGTGGGAGACCCAGTACTTC.

The table lists this clone with a count of one. J is TRBJ2-2 and V is TRBV6-5, with D unclear. The CDR3 is 13 residues long. The germline gives CDR1 MNHEY, CDR2 SVGAGI. The V and J ends lost 7 bases and 3 bases respectively, with 9 bases between them. The DNA for the CDR3 is TGTGCCAGCAACGGTCGTCACACCGGGGAGCTGTTTTTT. Encoded protein: CASNGRHTGELFF.

This clone was seen just once. The chain recombines TRBV6-2 or TRBV6-3 with TRBJ1-1, with D unclear. Germline CDR1 MNHEY, CDR2 SVGEGT. The CDR3 extends over 15 amino acids. V lost 4 bases and J 1 base, leaving 13 bases between the germline ends. In nucleotides, the CDR3 is TGTGCCAGCAGTTTCCGGGTTGCATCGAACACTGAAGCTTTCTTT. Its protein is CASSFRVASNTEAFF.

This CDR3 is CASSMGQEEDTQYF. CDR3 DNA sequence: TGTGCCAGTAGTATGGGACAGGAGGAAGATACGCAGTATTTT. The chain is built from TRBV19 and TRBJ2-3, with TRBD1 matching 8 bases. The CDR3 has 14 residues. With 3 bases clipped from V and 5 bases from J, the junction kept 4 bases outside the gene matches. Looked up from germline, CDR1 is LNHDA and CDR2 is SQIVND (reference sequence).

This chain uses TRBV24-1 with TRBJ1-1; D uncertain. Per the germline V gene, CDR1 is KGHDR and CDR2 is SFDVKD. This CDR3 has 14 amino acids. The V gene lost 4 bases and the J gene lost 1 base, with 9 bases spanning the gap. CDR3 region: CATSEGGRNTEAFF. The CDR3 DNA is TGTGCCACCAGTGAGGGTGGGAGGAACACTGAAGCTTTCTTT.

This chain connects TRBV27 to TRBJ1-4, with 7 bases identical to TRBD1. V gave up 0 bases and J gave up 14 bases; unmatched junction bases: 9. Germline V gene data show CDR1 as MNHEY and CDR2 as SMNVEV (reference sequence). The CDR3 runs 14 residues. The CDR3: CASSLSVKGAPLFF. The CDR3 DNA reads as TGTGCCAGCAGTTTATCCGTAAAGGGGGCGCCTCTGTTTTTT.

The V call is TRBV5-1, the J call TRBJ2-7; TRBD2 is a possible D gene (6 bases). V was pared by 4 bases and J by 6 bases, with 20 bases between. The germline CDR1 and CDR2 sequences are SGHRS and YFSETQ. The CDR3 runs to 15 residues. CDR3 DNA sequence: TGCGCCAGCAGCGGAGTTGGGACTTCGCTTTCCGAGCAGTACTTC. Translation gives CASSGVGTSLSEQYF. The full variable domain, with the rest looked up from reference TRBV5-1 and TRBJ2-7, is KAGVTQTPRYLIKTRGQQVTLSCSPISGHRSVSWYQQTPGQGLQFLFEYFSETQRNKGNFPGRFSGRQFSNSRSEMNVSTLELGDSALYLCASSGVGTSLSEQYFGPGTRLTVT.

A single count supports this clone. The chain links TRBV2 to TRBJ2-6; D gene unclear. Germline lookup yields CDR1 SNHLY and CDR2 FYNNEI. Trimming shortened V by 4 bases and J by 0 bases, and 10 bases separated the two germline ends. CDR3 size: 16 residues. The CDR3 region has the DNA TGTGCCAGCAGTGGAGGAACGAGCTCTGGGGCCAACGTCCTGACTTTC. This encodes CASSGGTSSGANVLTF.